The 28 T cell receptor beta chains below were found in one sample sequenced in a study of metastatic and nonmetastatic thyroid tumors. TCRdb recomputed clones from the PCR reads via MiXCR. In the table there are roughly 33,000 clones, roughly 19% of which are singletons. All patients were treatment-naive before thyroid surgery. Sequenced: blood. All receptors derive from a male donor with papillary thyroid cancer or a benign thyroid nodule (not recorded which). Some clones in this sample may be carry-over from other donors' samples.

This clone occurred a few times. This sequence joins TRBV6-2 or TRBV6-3 and TRBJ2-2; D not resolved. The CDR3 extends over 15 amino acids. Germline CDR1 reads MNHEY; CDR2 reads SVGEGT. V lost 2 bases, J lost 2 bases, and 9 bases lay in between. CDR3 in amino acids: CASSYGQPNTGELFF. The CDR3 coding sequence is TGTGCCAGCAGTTACGGGCAACCAAACACCGGGGAGCTGTTTTTT.

This clone was counted a few times. Germline is not matched at one junction end, which may reflect a read error. The rearrangement uses TRBV24-1 and TRBJ1-2; 8 bases align to TRBD1. Per germline, CDR1 KGHDR and CDR2 SFDVKD. CDR3 length: 15 amino acids. CDR3 in DNA: TGTGCCACCAGTGGAGGGACAGGTGGCAACTTTGGCTACACCTTC. Protein product: CATSGGTGGNFGYTF.

This clone rates as medium-sized. The gene calls are TRBV28 and TRBJ2-7; TRBD1 aligns across 10 bases. CDR1 MDHEN and CDR2 SYDVKM come from the germline V gene. With V trimmed by 10 bases and J by 4 bases, 13 bases remained unmatched. The CDR3 sequence is 15 residues long. This chain's CDR3 is CATSPGDRGEYEQYF. CDR3 DNA sequence: TGTGCCACCTCGCCAGGGGACAGGGGAGAGTACGAGCAGTACTTC.

V is TRBV7-9 and J is TRBJ1-5; D remains unclear. The ends were cut back, 5 bases at V and 3 bases at J, with 5 bases in the middle. The CDR3 is 12 amino acids. Per germline, CDR1 SEHNR and CDR2 FQNEAQ (reference sequence). The CDR3 DNA is TGTGCCAGCAGCCGGGCCAATCAGCCCCAGCATTTT. This gives the protein CASSRANQPQHF.

This clone was counted many times. The chain uses TRBV28 and TRBJ1-4; a possible D gene is TRBD1 (6 bases). From germline, CDR1 is MDHEN and CDR2 SYDVKM. The CDR3 is made up of 16 amino acids. Deletions cut 3 bases from V and 5 bases from J, with 16 bases between. Here the CDR3 DNA reads TGTGCCAGCAGTTTTTTTGGGCAGGGGAAGAATGAAAAACTGTTTTTT. It encodes CASSFFGQGKNEKLFF.

This clone was detected many times. The chain links TRBV20-1 to TRBJ1-1; a weak D match, TRBD1 (6 bases). The CDR3 has 14 amino acids. Germline values: CDR1 DFQATT, CDR2 SNEGSKA (reference sequence). V dropped 0 bases and J dropped 7 bases, with 15 bases sitting between them. CDR3 residues: CSARDPGAVGEAFF. In DNA form, the CDR3 reads TGCAGTGCTAGAGATCCAGGGGCAGTGGGTGAAGCTTTCTTT.

This clone has at least ten counts. The rearrangement links TRBV2 to TRBJ1-5; 8 nucleotides align to TRBD1. V lost 7 bases and J lost 6; bases outside the gene matches: 8. There are 14 residues in the CDR3. Germline CDR1 SNHLY, CDR2 FYNNEI. The CDR3 DNA sequence: TGTGCCAGCAACCGAGACAGGGGTGGTCAGCCCCAGCATTTT. This encodes CASNRDRGGQPQHF.

The chain joins TRBV7-8 to TRBJ1-2; TRBD1 matches at 7 bases. The germline V gene encodes CDR1 SGHVS and CDR2 FQNEAQ. The J segment lost 8 bases and the V segment lost 3 bases, leaving 12 bases of the junction unmatched. The CDR3 is made up of 15 amino acids. The CDR3 sequence: CASSFIGGQAGGYTF. The CDR3 region has the DNA TGTGCCAGCAGCTTCATCGGAGGACAGGCGGGCGGCTACACCTTC.

This clone has a count of ten or more. V is TRBV27 and J is TRBJ1-1; 10 bases fit TRBD1. CDR3 length: 15 amino acids. The ends lost 5 bases at V and 5 bases at J; junction bases unmatched: 8. The germline gives CDR1 MNHEY, CDR2 SMNVEV (reference sequence). CDR3 in DNA: TGTGCCAGCAGTAGACAGGGGGCGTCGAGGACTGAAGCTTTCTTT. Its protein is CASSRQGASRTEAFF.

The V call is TRBV2, the J call TRBJ2-5, with TRBD1 matching over 8 bases. The CDR3 has 15 residues. In germline, CDR1 is SNHLY, CDR2 FYNNEI. Germline trimming cut 6 bases from V and 5 bases from J; bases unmatched to any gene: 11. The CDR3 region is CASSSRRGLCETQYF. CDR3 coding DNA: TGTGCCAGCAGCTCCCGCAGGGGGCTATGCGAGACCCAGTACTTC.

The chain has TRBV20-1 and TRBJ2-5, with 8 nucleotides matching TRBD1. From germline, CDR1 is DFQATT and CDR2 SNEGSKA (reference sequence). The CDR3 has 13 residues. V was clipped by 3 bases and J by 4 bases; unmatched bases: 4. DNA of the CDR3: TGCAGTGCTAGTGTGACAGGGGTAGAGACCCAGTACTTC. Translated: CSASVTGVETQYF.

The CDR3 region is CSARGQPNSPLHF. CDR3 sequence (DNA): TGCAGTGCTAGAGGCCAGCCGAATTCACCCCTCCACTTT. The chain employs TRBV20-1 and TRBJ1-6; no reliable D call. In germline, CDR1 is DFQATT, CDR2 SNEGSKA (reference sequence). There are 13 residues in the CDR3. Trimming cost V 1 base and J 7 bases, with 8 bases left between them.

This clone appeared many times. The CDR3 region has the DNA TGCAGTGCTAGACGTTATGAGGAGACCCAGTACTTC. Protein: CSARRYEETQYF. The genes are TRBV20-1 and TRBJ2-5; D call uncertain. V gave up 2 bases and J gave up 5 bases, with 9 bases separating them. Germline assignment: CDR1 DFQATT and CDR2 SNEGSKA (reference sequence). The CDR3 extends over 12 amino acids.

This clone appeared many times. The rearrangement joins TRBV9 to TRBJ2-7; D perhaps matches TRBD2 (5 bases). From germline, CDR1 is SGDLS and CDR2 YYNGEE. The CDR3 runs to 14 residues. V was cut by 0 bases and J by 4 bases, with 11 bases left in between. The CDR3 sequence: CASSVDEGYYEQYF. As DNA, the CDR3 is TGTGCCAGCAGCGTAGACGAGGGATATTACGAGCAGTACTTC.

The sample holds many counts of this clone. This chain links TRBV11-1 with TRBJ1-1, with D possibly matching TRBD1 (6 bases). CDR3 length: 18 residues. The V gene lost 5 bases and the J gene lost 2 bases, with 24 bases spanning the gap. Germline CDR1 and CDR2: SGHAT and FQDESV (reference sequence). In DNA form, the CDR3 reads TGTGCCAGCAGCAATGCGAGGGGGACCACCACCTTTAACACTGAAGCTTTCTTT. Encoded protein: CASSNARGTTTFNTEAFF.

This clone was recorded many times. The gene calls are TRBV28 and TRBJ2-3, with 7 bases aligning to TRBD1. CDR1 is MDHEN and CDR2 is SYDVKM in the germline V gene. V dropped 4 bases and J dropped 4; count of bases not matched to a gene: 11. The CDR3 extends over 16 amino acids. The CDR3 DNA reads as TGTGCCAGCAGTTCCCCCGGCCGCACAGGGGCAGATACGCAGTATTTT. Protein product: CASSSPGRTGADTQYF. Combining the CDR3 with reference TRBV28 and TRBJ2-3 gives the whole variable domain DVKVTQSSRYLVKRTGEKVFLECVQDMDHENMFWYRQDPGLGLRLIYFSYDVKMKEKGDIPEGYSVSREKKERFSLILESASTNQTSMYLCASSSPGRTGADTQYFGPGTRLTVL.

This clone was picked up many times. The chain recombines TRBV30 with TRBJ2-1; no clear D. The germline V and J ends were trimmed by 3 bases and 4 bases, with 16 bases remaining between them. CDR1 and CDR2 (germline): GTSNPN, SVGIG (reference sequence). This CDR3 region has 15 residues. The CDR3 reads CAWSRTPEVYNEQFF. Here the CDR3 DNA reads TGTGCCTGGAGCCGAACCCCAGAGGTTTACAATGAGCAGTTCTTC.

This clone was counted ten times or more. CDR3: CSARDRLAGKRDTQYF. The DNA for the CDR3 is TGCAGTGCTAGAGATAGGTTAGCGGGAAAACGAGATACGCAGTATTTT. The gene calls are TRBV20-1 and TRBJ2-3; 8 nucleotides line up with TRBD2. This CDR3 has 16 amino acids. Trimming took 0 bases from V and 5 from J; bases not matched to a gene: 10. In germline, CDR1 is DFQATT, CDR2 SNEGSKA (reference sequence).

At least ten counts were recorded for this clone. The same CDR3 can be traced to other DNA sequences in this sample. The rearrangement uses TRBV12-3 or TRBV12-4 and TRBJ2-7; D gene ambiguous. The CDR3 has 15 residues. Trimming took 0 bases from V and 4 from J, leaving 13 bases between them. In nucleotides, the CDR3 is TGTGCCAGCAGTTTAGCGCACTTCTCCTCGTACGAGCAGTACTTC. Its protein product is CASSLAHFSSYEQYF.

Many counts were recorded for this clone. DNA for the CDR3: TGTGCCAGCAGTTATGGGTCATATTACACTGAAGCTTTCTTT. This encodes CASSYGSYYTEAFF. The rearrangement links TRBV6-1 to TRBJ1-1; no reliable D call. The V gene's germline CDR1 is MNHNS and CDR2 SASEGT. The CDR3 extends over 14 amino acids. The V and J ends lost 5 bases and 3 bases respectively, with 13 bases between them.

This clone was seen more than once but under ten times. The rearrangement joins TRBV6-1 to TRBJ2-1; 9 nucleotides agree with TRBD1. The CDR3 is 15 amino acids. Germline V gene lookup returns CDR1 MNHNS and CDR2 SASEGT. With V trimmed by 5 bases and J by 2 bases, 4 bases remained unmatched. The CDR3 region is CASSLTGGTYNEQFF. The DNA for the CDR3 is TGTGCCAGCAGTTTGACAGGGGGAACCTACAATGAGCAGTTCTTC.

Only a few counts were recorded for this clone. The chain combines TRBV6-5 with TRBJ2-1; possibly TRBD1 or TRBD2 for D (8 bases each). V lost 6 bases and J 6 bases, leaving 24 bases between the germline ends. The germline V gene encodes CDR1 MNHEY and CDR2 SVGAGI. The CDR3 is 17 residues long. CDR3 nucleotides: TGTGCCAGCAGAAACTCGTACAGGGGGGGGACTAGCAATGAGCAGTTCTTC. This translates into CASRNSYRGGTSNEQFF.

The sample holds many counts of this clone. The chain couples TRBV6-2 or TRBV6-3 to TRBJ1-2; 11 bases line up with TRBD1. V dropped 4 bases and J dropped 8; count of bases not matched to a gene: 9. Germline V gene data show CDR1 as MNHEY and CDR2 as SVGEGT. The CDR3 is 15 amino acids. The CDR3 region is CASSSPGQGARGYTF. CDR3 coding DNA: TGTGCCAGCAGTTCCCCAGGACAGGGGGCGAGAGGCTACACCTTC.

As for this clone: An end of the junction does not agree with germline; a read error may underlie this. CDR3 bases: TGTGCCATCAAACCGGGACTAGCGGGTACCGGGATGTTTTTC. Amino acid sequence: CAIKPGLAGTGMFF. The genes are TRBV10-3 and TRBJ2-7; 12 positions agree with TRBD2. The germline V gene has CDR1 ENHRY and CDR2 SYGVKD. CDR3 length: 14 amino acids.

This sequence joins TRBV10-3 and TRBJ1-1, with 7 bases matching TRBD1. CDR1 and CDR2 from the germline V gene are ENHRY and SYGVKD. The trim removed 6 bases at V and 1 base at J, leaving 5 bases unmatched. This CDR3 spans 14 amino acids. The CDR3 loop reads CAIRPDRSNTEAFF. The DNA for the CDR3 is TGTGCCATCAGACCGGACAGGTCGAACACTGAAGCTTTCTTT.

This clone was recorded a few times. Possible read error: a much larger clone is one base away. The genes are TRBV12-3 or TRBV12-4 and TRBJ2-2; D is tentatively TRBD1 or TRBD2 (5 bases each). The length of the CDR3 is 13 residues. CDR3 nucleotides: TGTGCCAGTCGGACACCTAACACCGGGAAGCTGTTTTTT. This translates into CASRTPNTGKLFF.

In its sample, this clone was seen many times. The chain has TRBV28 and TRBJ2-1; no clear D. Germline-derived CDR1 and CDR2 are MDHEN and SYDVKM. With 7 bases removed from V and 7 bases from J, the gap between germline ends came to 14 bases. The CDR3 is made up of 13 amino acids. The CDR3 region is CASTSRLGNEQFF. CDR3 in DNA: TGTGCCAGCACCTCGAGGTTGGGGAATGAGCAGTTCTTC.

There are many counts of this clone. Other DNA sequences within the sample encode an identical CDR3. V usage is TRBV30 and J usage is TRBJ2-2; D ambiguous. This CDR3 has 14 amino acids. Trimming left V 4 bases short and J 1 base short, with 10 bases between. Germline assignment: CDR1 GTSNPN and CDR2 SVGIG (reference sequence). CDR3 sequence: CAWIKTRNTGELFF. CDR3 in DNA: TGTGCCTGGATTAAGACACGGAACACCGGGGAGCTGTTTTTT.